This TCR beta chain emerged from a study of human T cells and chemical hapten exposure. TCRdb used MiXCR to reprocess the 5' RACE reads, holding one entry per CDR3 protein. The sample yields under 150,000 distinct CDR3 sequences, 15% to 20% seen once. The template was total RNA from unfractionated whole blood. The CDR3 runs to 16 residues. Trimming removed 5 bases from V and 6 bases from J, with 17 bases in between. Germline CDR1 is SGHTA and CDR2 is FQGNSA. This receptor was obtained from a human donor in good health. The chain has TRBV7-2 and TRBJ1-6; a weak D match, TRBD1 (6 bases). In DNA form, the CDR3 reads TGTGCCAGCAGCCAGGGGAGGTCAGGGACTAATTCACCCCTCCACTTT. This translates into CASSQGRSGTNSPLHF.